A single sample gave rise to the 3 T cell receptor beta chains below, sequenced in a study of T cell responses to AZD1222 COVID-19 vaccine. Sequencing was performed with immunoSEQ multiplex PCR; in TCRdb, only in-frame clones are kept and a portion is missing. The data show 45,000 to 60,000 clones, about three quarters seen once. This material consisted of peripheral blood, taken on day 0 of AZD1222 vaccination. The receptors originated from an adult in good health.

This rearrangement joins TRBV6-1 to TRBJ2-5; 7 nucleotides agree with TRBD2. This CDR3 contains 14 residues. The germline V gene has CDR1 MNHNS and CDR2 SASEGT. Trimming at V came to 3 bases and at J to 5 bases, leaving 6 bases not matched to a gene. In nucleotides, the CDR3 is TGTGCCAGCAGTGAGACAAGGCGGGGGGAGACCCAGTACTTC. Its translation is CASSETRRGETQYF.

The chain recombines TRBV7-8 with TRBJ1-6, with a tentative D call TRBD1 (5 bases). The V gene lost 6 bases and the J gene lost 10 bases, with 19 bases spanning the gap. The germline CDR1 and CDR2 sequences are SGHVS and FQNEAQ. The CDR3 sequence is 15 residues long. In nucleotides, the CDR3 is TGTGCCAGCAGTCCCCGATGGGGCTACGAGTCACCCCTCCACTTT. Amino acids: CASSPRWGYESPLHF.

This clone was recorded a few times. V and J are TRBV5-1 and TRBJ1-6; 9 positions agree with TRBD1. Germline values: CDR1 SGHRS, CDR2 YFSETQ. The J segment lost 12 bases and the V segment lost 1 base, leaving 5 bases of the junction unmatched. The length of the CDR3 is 14 residues. The CDR3 DNA reads as TGCGCCAGCAGCTTGACGGGACAGGGATTACCCCTCCACTTT. Its protein product is CASSLTGQGLPLHF.